The 32 T cell receptor beta chains given below trace back to one sample, sequenced in a study of response to subunit inactivated influenza vaccine. One entry per CDR3 protein results from TCRdb running MiXCR on the RT-PCR reads. The sample comprises 490,000 or so distinct CDR3 sequences, around 8% of which are singletons, and 10% to 15% rests with the top ten. The input for sequencing was PBMCs from blood, taken around 25 months after vaccination. These receptors were taken from a man between 50 and 69 years old who received an inactivated influenza vaccine.

The rearrangement links TRBV5-6 to TRBJ1-2; TRBD1 is a possible D gene (6 bases). V was trimmed by 4 bases and J by 8 bases, leaving 18 bases between them. The CDR3 loop spans 14 amino acids. CDR1 SGHDT and CDR2 YYEEEE come from the germline V gene. The CDR3 DNA reads as TGTGCCAGCAGCCCCCGGTGGGGGGCACGGGGCTACACCTTC. Protein product: CASSPRWGARGYTF.

V usage is TRBV7-9 and J usage is TRBJ1-3; D gene unclear. Germline V CDR1 and CDR2: SEHNR, FQNEAQ (reference sequence). V lost 1 base to trimming and J lost 2 bases, with 12 bases between them. This CDR3 spans 16 amino acids. The CDR3 reads CASSLVAGRAGNTIYF. In DNA, the CDR3 is TGTGCCAGCAGCTTAGTTGCGGGCCGAGCTGGAAACACCATATATTTT.

The rearrangement joins TRBV6-1 to TRBJ1-2; no firm D call. The CDR3 is made up of 13 amino acids. Between the trimmed V and J ends, which lost 6 bases and 0 bases, there was a span of 8 bases. CDR1 is MNHNS and CDR2 is SASEGT in the germline V gene. Here the CDR3 reads CASRLTSNYGYTF. CDR3 DNA sequence: TGTGCCAGCAGACTGACGTCTAACTATGGCTACACCTTC.

This clonotype was seen only a few times. The CDR3 nucleotides read TGTGCCAGCAGCTGGCGTTGGGACAAACAAGAGACCCAGTACTTC. Amino acids: CASSWRWDKQETQYF. V is TRBV6-1 and J is TRBJ2-5; D perhaps matches TRBD1 (6 bases). Germline CDR1 is MNHNS and CDR2 is SASEGT. The CDR3 totals 15 residues. V was clipped by 6 bases and J by 2 bases, with 16 bases between them.

The chain links TRBV27 to TRBJ1-1; D not resolved. The ends were cut back, 7 bases at V and 6 bases at J, with 24 bases in the middle. CDR3 size: 16 residues. Germline CDR1 is MNHEY and CDR2 is SMNVEV (reference sequence). CDR3 DNA: TGTGCCAGCACAAAAGAACCGGGTCAAAAGGTTTCTGAAGCTTTCTTT. This translates into CASTKEPGQKVSEAFF.

V and J are TRBV10-1 and TRBJ2-1; 7 bases fit TRBD2. Germline V gene lookup returns CDR1 WNHNN and CDR2 SYGVQD (reference sequence). V lost 0 bases to trimming and J lost 10 bases; unmatched junction nucleotides: 3. This CDR3 contains 13 residues. The CDR3 DNA follows: TGCGCCAGCAGTGAGTCGGCCGGGGGGGAGCAGTTCTTC. Translation: CASSESAGGEQFF.

The rearrangement joins TRBV9 to TRBJ2-1; D might be TRBD1 (6 bases). Trimming left V 0 bases short and J 2 bases short, with 9 bases between. This CDR3 region has 15 residues. The V gene's germline CDR1 is SGDLS and CDR2 YYNGEE. The CDR3 bases are TGTGCCAGCAGCGTAGAGGGGACAACCTACAATGAGCAGTTCTTC. Residues: CASSVEGTTYNEQFF.

This clonotype was counted ten times or more. The CDR3 region is CASSTTGVDEQFF. CDR3 nucleotide sequence: TGTGCCAGCAGCACAACGGGGGTCGATGAGCAGTTCTTC. The chain is built from TRBV7-9 and TRBJ2-1, with D maybe TRBD2 (6 bases). Germline CDR1 reads SEHNR; CDR2 reads FQNEAQ (reference sequence). The CDR3 runs 13 residues. V was pared by 5 bases and J by 8 bases, with 13 bases between.

This clonotype was counted between two and nine times. The CDR3 bases are TGCGCCAGCAGCCACCCTCTACGGACAGGGTGGGGCACTGAAGCTTTCTTT. It codes for CASSHPLRTGWGTEAFF. The chain joins TRBV4-1 to TRBJ1-1; 8 positions agree with TRBD1. This CDR3 is built from 17 residues. Germline assignment: CDR1 MGHRA and CDR2 YSYEKL. V shed 3 bases, J shed 4 bases, and the junction held 13 bases outside the gene matches.

This clonotype was detected a few times. This chain links TRBV6-1 with TRBJ1-2; D is possibly TRBD1 (5 bases). The CDR3 length is 14 residues. CDR1 is MNHNS and CDR2 is SASEGT in the germline V gene. The ends were cut back, 0 bases at V and 2 bases at J, with 7 bases in the middle. CDR3 in DNA: TGTGCCAGCAGTGAAGCGCAGGGAAACTATGGCTACACCTTC. This codes for CASSEAQGNYGYTF.

This clonotype came up a few times. V usage is TRBV20-1 and J usage is TRBJ2-7, with 10 positions matching TRBD2. The CDR3 is 15 amino acids. CDR1 is DFQATT and CDR2 is SNEGSKA in the germline V gene (reference sequence). Unmatched junction bases numbered 9, after V lost 3 bases and J lost 4 bases. The CDR3 coding sequence is TGCAGTGCTAGGGAACCTAGCGGGAGCGGGTACGAGCAGTACTTC. It codes for CSAREPSGSGYEQYF.

This clonotype was detected a few times. The chain joins TRBV9 to TRBJ1-2, with D maybe TRBD1 (6 bases). The germline V gene encodes CDR1 SGDLS and CDR2 YYNGEE. The CDR3 totals 14 residues. The V gene lost 0 bases and the J gene lost 8 bases, with 14 bases spanning the gap. CDR3 DNA: TGTGCCAGCAGCGTAGAGTGGGAGGGGGTCGGCTACACCTTC. Protein sequence: CASSVEWEGVGYTF.

This rearrangement joins TRBV5-6 to TRBJ1-5; tentatively, D is TRBD1 (5 bases). CDR1 SGHDT and CDR2 YYEEEE come from the germline V gene. This CDR3 comprises 15 residues. V was pared by 1 base and J by 3 bases, with 11 bases between. The CDR3 protein is CASSLNRGVNQPQHF. The CDR3 bases are TGTGCCAGCAGCTTGAATAGAGGGGTCAATCAGCCCCAGCATTTT.

This clonotype was seen only a few times. This chain links TRBV12-3 or TRBV12-4 with TRBJ2-7; possibly TRBD1 or TRBD2 for D (5 bases each). Trimming removed 5 bases from V and 0 bases from J, with 11 bases in between. CDR3 length: 14 amino acids. CDR3 residues: CASSIRDHSYEQYF. CDR3 bases: TGTGCCAGCAGTATCCGGGACCACTCCTACGAGCAGTACTTC.

The chain is built from TRBV5-1 and TRBJ2-1, with D perhaps being TRBD1 or TRBD2 (5 bases each). The germline V gene encodes CDR1 SGHRS and CDR2 YFSETQ. This CDR3 is 13 amino acids long. V was shortened by 4 bases and J by 4 bases, with 9 bases between the two germline ends. In DNA form, the CDR3 reads TGCGCCAGCAGCCCCGAGGGGTACAATGAGCAGTTCTTC. This translates into CASSPEGYNEQFF.

The chain links TRBV12-3 or TRBV12-4 to TRBJ1-6; no definite D call. The CDR3 sequence is 17 residues long. Trimming removed 5 bases from V and 1 base from J, with 15 bases in between. CDR3 DNA sequence: TGTGCCAGCAGTCGCTTGAATGGAAGGTCCTATAATTCACCCCTCCACTTT. Translating it yields CASSRLNGRSYNSPLHF.

The V gene is TRBV6-2 or TRBV6-3, the J gene TRBJ2-5; no firm D call. CDR3 length: 12 amino acids. The V gene's germline CDR1 is MNHEY and CDR2 SVGEGT. The V end lost 3 bases, the J end lost 5 bases, and 7 bases lay between the germline ends. In DNA, the CDR3 is TGTGCCAGCAGTTATGACGGGGAGACCCAGTACTTC. It codes for CASSYDGETQYF.

This clonotype has a handful of counts. The chain links TRBV5-1 to TRBJ2-5, with D possibly TRBD1 on 9 matching bases. Germline V gene lookup returns CDR1 SGHRS and CDR2 YFSETQ. V lost 3 bases to trimming and J lost 1 base, with 16 bases between them. The CDR3 extends over 16 amino acids. DNA for the CDR3: TGCGCCAGCAGCTCGGGAGGGACAGGGAGCCAAGAGACCCAGTACTTC. Translation gives CASSSGGTGSQETQYF.

This clonotype has only a few counts. The CDR3 is CASKQDNEQFF. The DNA of the CDR3 is TGTGCCAGCAAACAAGACAATGAGCAGTTCTTC. V is TRBV2 and J is TRBJ2-1; D not resolved. The V and J ends lost 7 bases and 5 bases respectively, with 6 bases between them. Germline V CDR1 and CDR2: SNHLY, FYNNEI. This CDR3 has 11 amino acids.

The V and J genes are TRBV7-9 and TRBJ2-1; 14 bases match TRBD2. This CDR3 is built from 17 residues. After removal of 5 bases from V and 6 bases from J, the junction contained 9 bases not matched to a gene. Germline-derived CDR1 and CDR2 are SEHNR and FQNEAQ (reference sequence). The CDR3: CASSPTGTSGSVNEQFF. CDR3 in DNA: TGTGCCAGCAGCCCGACCGGGACTAGCGGGAGTGTCAATGAGCAGTTCTTC.

This clonotype turned up a few times. The chain employs TRBV3-1 and TRBJ2-1, with TRBD2 matching 11 bases. Germline V CDR1 and CDR2: LGHDT, YNNKEL (reference sequence). Trimming at V came to 1 base and at J to 8 bases, leaving 4 bases not matched to a gene. This CDR3 comprises 15 residues. This CDR3 reads CASSQGTSGSDEQFF. CDR3 DNA sequence: TGTGCCAGCAGCCAAGGAACTAGCGGGAGTGATGAGCAGTTCTTC.

This clonotype was detected ten times or more. This rearrangement joins TRBV12-3 or TRBV12-4 to TRBJ1-6, with a possible D match to TRBD1 (6 bases). Trimming left V 5 bases short and J 7 bases short, with 21 bases between. The CDR3 runs 17 residues. CDR3 amino acids: CASSPIQGERWNSPLHF. DNA of the CDR3: TGTGCCAGCAGTCCAATACAGGGCGAGCGGTGGAATTCACCCCTCCACTTT.

The CDR3 DNA reads TGTGCCAGCACCCCCGGGACTAGCGTAAGCGGGGAGCTGTTTTTT. Protein sequence: CASTPGTSVSGELFF. V gene TRBV27 combines with J gene TRBJ2-2; 10 nucleotides agree with TRBD2. V lost 7 bases, J lost 7 bases, and 9 bases stayed unmatched. CDR1 is MNHEY, CDR2 SMNVEV, per germline (reference sequence). CDR3 length: 15 amino acids.

A few counts support this clonotype. J is TRBJ2-3 and V is TRBV7-6; 7 bases line up with TRBD2. Germline trimming cut 5 bases from V and 2 bases from J; bases unmatched to any gene: 13. The CDR3 is 17 amino acids. Germline CDR1 is SGHVS and CDR2 is FNYEAQ. CDR3 DNA sequence: TGTGCCAGCAGCCTCCGGGGGGACTCCCCGGTCACAGATACGCAGTATTTT. As protein: CASSLRGDSPVTDTQYF.

The CDR3 bases are TGCGCCAGCAGCTTGGCCGACAGGGGCAACGAGCAGTACTTC. Translation: CASSLADRGNEQYF. The chain employs TRBV5-1 and TRBJ2-7; TRBD1 matches 8 bases. Trimming took 0 bases from V and 5 from J; bases not matched to a gene: 4. The V gene's germline CDR1 is SGHRS and CDR2 YFSETQ. This CDR3 is built from 14 residues.

This clonotype showed up many times. CDR3 sequence: CSVEDRIPDRSVYNEQFF. The CDR3 DNA follows: TGCAGCGTTGAAGACCGGATCCCTGACCGCTCTGTCTACAATGAGCAGTTCTTC. The chain uses TRBV29-1 and TRBJ2-1; D gene uncertain. Deletions cut 0 bases from V and 3 bases from J, with 21 bases between. This CDR3 is built from 18 residues. Germline CDR1 reads SQVTM; CDR2 reads ANQGSEA.

The chain recombines TRBV5-6 with TRBJ2-3; D is tentatively TRBD1 or TRBD2 (6 bases each). The CDR3 has 17 residues. Trimming removed 1 base from V and 4 bases from J, with 19 bases in between. Germline V gives CDR1 SGHDT, CDR2 YYEEEE. The CDR3 protein is CASSLRRGTGTSDTQYF. The DNA of the CDR3 is TGTGCCAGCAGCTTGAGGAGGGGTACAGGGACATCAGATACGCAGTATTTT.

The table lists this clonotype with many counts. The CDR3 region is CASSQDRLAGSEQYF. CDR3 DNA sequence: TGCGCCAGCAGCCAAGATCGACTAGCGGGATCCGAGCAGTACTTC. The chain carries TRBV4-1 and TRBJ2-7; TRBD2 aligns across 11 bases. The CDR3 spans 15 residues. V was pared by 0 bases and J by 6 bases, with 4 bases of the junction left unmatched. From germline, CDR1 is MGHRA and CDR2 YSYEKL.

V is TRBV6-5 and J is TRBJ2-1, with D unresolved. V lost 0 bases and J 6 bases, leaving 12 bases between the germline ends. The CDR3 extends over 15 amino acids. Germline V gene lookup returns CDR1 MNHEY and CDR2 SVGAGI. The CDR3 loop reads CASSYSIFIPNEQFF. In DNA, the CDR3 is TGTGCCAGCAGTTACTCGATTTTCATTCCCAATGAGCAGTTCTTC.

This clonotype was recorded many times. This sequence joins TRBV7-9 and TRBJ1-4; a weak D match, TRBD1 (5 bases). The CDR3 loop spans 15 amino acids. The germline V gene has CDR1 SEHNR and CDR2 FQNEAQ (reference sequence). V was cut by 1 base and J by 3 bases, with 9 bases left in between. CDR3 sequence reads: CASSLEQGSNEKLFF. CDR3 sequence (DNA): TGTGCCAGCAGCTTAGAGCAGGGTTCTAATGAAAAACTGTTTTTT.

The V and J genes are TRBV20-1 and TRBJ1-1; 8 nucleotides line up with TRBD1. Germline values: CDR1 DFQATT, CDR2 SNEGSKA (reference sequence). V shed 1 base, J shed 4 bases, and the junction held 8 bases outside the gene matches. This CDR3 contains 15 residues. CDR3 DNA sequence: TGCAGTGCTAGAGCCACAGGGGGGTTCCCCACTGAAGCTTTCTTT. Translated, it gives CSARATGGFPTEAFF.

This clonotype was seen a handful of times. This chain uses TRBV3-1 with TRBJ1-1; D is ambiguous. V lost 4 bases and J 6 bases, leaving 15 bases between the germline ends. The CDR3 is 14 amino acids. CDR1 LGHDT and CDR2 YNNKEL come from the germline V gene (reference sequence). CDR3 nucleotides: TGTGCCAGCAGCCCCTATTCGGACGAGGCTGAAGCTTTCTTT. This codes for CASSPYSDEAEAFF.